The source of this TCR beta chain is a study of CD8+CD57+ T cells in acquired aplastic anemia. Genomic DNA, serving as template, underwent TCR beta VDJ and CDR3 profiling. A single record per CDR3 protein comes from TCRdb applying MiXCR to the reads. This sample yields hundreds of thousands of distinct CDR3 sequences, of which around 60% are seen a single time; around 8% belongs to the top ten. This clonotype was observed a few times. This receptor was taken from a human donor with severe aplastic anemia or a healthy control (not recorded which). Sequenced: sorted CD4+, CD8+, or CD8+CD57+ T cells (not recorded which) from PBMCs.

DNA of the CDR3: TGCGCCAGCAGTCAGGAGGGAACTAATGAAAAACTGTTTTTT. This translates into CASSQEGTNEKLFF. This chain joins TRBV5-1 and TRBJ1-4, with D unclear. This CDR3 region has 14 residues. Deletions cut 5 bases from V and 1 base from J, with 9 bases between. Germline loops: CDR1 SGHRS, CDR2 YFSETQ.